One and the same sample provided the 25 T cell receptor beta chains below, sequenced in a study of CD8 T cells in ankylosing spondylitis. TCRdb called the 5' RACE reads again in MiXCR, with one record for every CDR3 protein. The sample lists approximately 220,000 distinct CDR3 sequences; 20% to 30% were seen once. Material for sequencing was blood, either unsorted or a sorted T cell fraction (not recorded which). These receptors originate from a male donor with ankylosing spondylitis or in good health (not recorded which).

Points on this clonotype: Possible read error: a much larger clone is one base away. The chain is built from TRBV5-1 and TRBJ2-7; D is possibly TRBD1 or TRBD2 (5 bases each). The germline V gene has CDR1 SGHRS and CDR2 YFSETQ. Between the trimmed V and J ends, which lost 0 bases and 0 bases, there was a span of 10 bases. The CDR3 has 15 amino acids. CDR3 region: CASSLVWDPSYEQYF. The DNA for the CDR3 is TGCGCCAGCAGCTTGGTGTGGGACCCCTCCTACGAGCAGTACTTC.

This clonotype has only a few counts. The V call is TRBV6-4, the J call TRBJ1-2, with D tentatively TRBD1 (6 bases). Germline V gene lookup returns CDR1 MRHNA and CDR2 SNTAGT. V gave up 2 bases and J gave up 2 bases, with 6 bases separating them. CDR3 length: 13 residues. CDR3 residues: CASSDTGNYGYTF. The CDR3 region has the DNA TGTGCCAGCAGTGACACAGGGAACTATGGCTACACCTTC.

On this clonotype: The junction does not match germline at one end; this may be a read error. The rearrangement uses TRBV27 and TRBJ1-2, with 9 bases matching TRBD1. Germline CDR1 reads MNHEY; CDR2 reads SMNVEV (reference sequence). This CDR3 spans 15 amino acids. The CDR3 region is CACSFRTGEGYGYTF. Written as DNA, the CDR3 is TGTGCCTGCAGTTTTCGGACAGGGGAGGGCTATGGCTACACCTTC.

In its sample, this clonotype was seen many times. V gene TRBV18 combines with J gene TRBJ2-7; possibly TRBD2 for D (6 bases). This CDR3 has 14 amino acids. V lost 3 bases and J lost 5, with 14 bases in between. The germline V gene encodes CDR1 KGHSH and CDR2 LQKENI. DNA for the CDR3: TGTGCCAGCTCACCGGCCGTGGGAGGTGACGAGCAGTACTTC. Translated: CASSPAVGGDEQYF.

This clonotype was observed at least ten times. V is TRBV3-1 and J is TRBJ1-5; D gene unclear. Looked up from germline, CDR1 is LGHDT and CDR2 is YNNKEL (reference sequence). This CDR3 is 13 amino acids long. The germline V and J ends were trimmed by 1 base and 7 bases, with 8 bases remaining between them. The CDR3 DNA sequence: TGTGCCAGCAGCCAAGGGCGGGCGCAGCCCCAGCATTTT. Translation: CASSQGRAQPQHF.

This clonotype was counted only a few times. The gene calls are TRBV20-1 and TRBJ1-1; D ambiguous. The CDR3 sequence is 12 residues long. The germline V gene encodes CDR1 DFQATT and CDR2 SNEGSKA (reference sequence). With 4 bases removed from V and 2 bases from J, the gap between germline ends came to 8 bases. In DNA, the CDR3 is TGCAGTGCTACCGGTCCAAACACTGAAGCTTTCTTT. The encoded protein is CSATGPNTEAFF.

Here the CDR3 reads CASSVRTSDEQYF. CDR3 DNA: TGTGCCAGCAGCGTAAGGACGTCGGACGAGCAGTACTTC. The chain couples TRBV9 to TRBJ2-7; D not certain. The CDR3 consists of 13 residues. Germline-derived CDR1 and CDR2 are SGDLS and YYNGEE. Deletions cut 1 base from V and 5 bases from J, with 10 bases between.

The rearrangement links TRBV20-1 to TRBJ2-3, with 9 bases aligning to TRBD1. V was clipped by 3 bases and J by 6 bases; unmatched bases: 7. The CDR3 is 14 residues long. The V gene's germline CDR1 is DFQATT and CDR2 SNEGSKA (reference sequence). CDR3 amino acids: CSARPGQGQDTQYF. DNA for the CDR3: TGCAGTGCTAGGCCGGGACAGGGTCAGGATACGCAGTATTTT.

For the CDR3, the DNA is TGTGCCAGCAGCTTTAGCGGGACCACATCTAGCACAGATACGCAGTATTTT. Translation: CASSFSGTTSSTDTQYF. V gene TRBV5-8 combines with J gene TRBJ2-3, with 8 bases matching TRBD2. This CDR3 region has 17 residues. Germline V gives CDR1 SGHTS, CDR2 YDEGEE. V lost 2 bases, J lost 0 bases, and 8 bases stayed unmatched.

This clonotype was counted many times. This chain uses TRBV18 with TRBJ1-4; D uncertain. V shed 3 bases and J shed 4 bases, with 9 bases lying between them. Germline V lookup: CDR1 KGHSH, CDR2 LQKENI. The CDR3 length is 14 residues. CDR3 loop: CASSPGGINEKLFF. Written as DNA, the CDR3 is TGTGCCAGCTCACCGGGAGGAATTAATGAAAAACTGTTTTTT.

Many counts were recorded for this clonotype. V usage is TRBV3-1 and J usage is TRBJ2-5; D may be TRBD1 (6 bases). The CDR3 spans 22 residues. The V gene lost 4 bases and the J gene lost 2 bases, with 35 bases spanning the gap. The germline gives CDR1 LGHDT, CDR2 YNNKEL (reference sequence). The CDR3 DNA sequence: TGTGCCAGCAGCCGGGGGATACTGAAACGGGTCGGGACAAAAGGGGAACAAGAGACCCAGTACTTC. Its translation is CASSRGILKRVGTKGEQETQYF.

This clonotype was detected only a few times. The chain employs TRBV20-1 and TRBJ1-5; D remains ambiguous. Germline CDR1 DFQATT, CDR2 SNEGSKA (reference sequence). The CDR3 runs to 12 residues. The V end lost 4 bases, the J end lost 7 bases, and 11 bases lay between the germline ends. The CDR3 sequence: CSANEGRQPQHF. The CDR3 region has the DNA TGCAGTGCTAATGAGGGTAGACAGCCCCAGCATTTT.

This clonotype was seen more than once but under ten times. V usage is TRBV5-1 and J usage is TRBJ2-5; TRBD1 matches 7 bases. The germline V gene encodes CDR1 SGHRS and CDR2 YFSETQ. J was trimmed by 5 bases and V by 0 bases; bases with no gene match: 10. This CDR3 is built from 16 residues. This chain's CDR3 is CASSLAGQATGETQYF. DNA of the CDR3: TGCGCCAGCAGCTTGGCCGGACAGGCGACGGGGGAGACCCAGTACTTC.

At least ten counts were recorded for this clonotype. V gene TRBV5-6 combines with J gene TRBJ2-1; TRBD2 matches at 10 bases. Per the germline V gene, CDR1 is SGHDT and CDR2 is YYEEEE. J lost 1 base, V lost 4 bases, and 11 bases had no gene match. This CDR3 has 18 amino acids. CDR3: CASSQLGLAESSYNEQFF. The CDR3 DNA follows: TGTGCCAGCAGCCAACTCGGACTAGCGGAAAGTTCCTACAATGAGCAGTTCTTC. The whole variable domain, remainder taken from reference TRBV5-6 and TRBJ2-1, is DAGVTQSPTHLIKTRGQQVTLRCSPKSGHDTVSWYQQALGQGPQFIFQYYEEEERQRGNFPDRFSGHQFPNYSSELNVNALLLGDSALYLCASSQLGLAESSYNEQFFGPGTRLTVL.

The V and J genes are TRBV6-1 and TRBJ1-3; 7 nucleotides align to TRBD1. V dropped 6 bases and J dropped 0; count of bases not matched to a gene: 8. The CDR3 has 16 amino acids. Germline V gives CDR1 MNHNS, CDR2 SASEGT. The CDR3 region is CASSSGTASSGNTIYF. CDR3 DNA sequence: TGTGCCAGCAGCTCCGGGACAGCAAGCTCTGGAAACACCATATATTTT.

This clonotype was found many times. This chain links TRBV9 with TRBJ1-1, with D tentatively TRBD1 (5 bases). V was shortened by 0 bases and J by 1 base, with 13 bases between the two germline ends. Germline V gene sequence: CDR1 SGDLS, CDR2 YYNGEE. The CDR3 runs 16 residues. The CDR3 loop reads CASSVAAGLPNTEAFF. The CDR3 coding sequence is TGTGCCAGCAGCGTAGCGGCAGGGCTTCCGAACACTGAAGCTTTCTTT. Full variable domain (remainder filled in from reference TRBV9 and TRBJ1-1): DSGVTQTPKHLITATGQRVTLRCSPRSGDLSVYWYQQSLDQGLQFLIQYYNGEERAKGNILERFSAQQFPDLHSELNLSSLELGDSALYFCASSVAAGLPNTEAFFGQGTRLTVV.

This chain uses TRBV20-1 with TRBJ2-2; TRBD2 aligns across 9 bases. CDR3 length equals 13 residues. V gave up 6 bases and J gave up 5 bases; unmatched junction bases: 4. CDR1 DFQATT and CDR2 SNEGSKA come from the germline V gene (reference sequence). The CDR3 DNA follows: TGCAGTGCCCCGGGACTAGCAACCGGGGAGCTGTTTTTT. Amino acid sequence: CSAPGLATGELFF.

The chain carries TRBV25-1 and TRBJ2-6, with TRBD1 matching 8 bases. The CDR3 runs to 17 residues. The germline gives CDR1 MGHDK, CDR2 SYGVNS. The ends lost 7 bases at V and 2 bases at J; junction bases unmatched: 10. The CDR3 DNA is TGTGCCAGCACCCAAGTAAAACAGGGGGCTGGGGCCAACGTCCTGACTTTC. Translation gives CASTQVKQGAGANVLTF.

Ten or more counts support this clonotype. This chain links TRBV10-3 with TRBJ2-7, with 14 bases that match TRBD2. Germline CDR1 is ENHRY and CDR2 is SYGVKD. The junction had 7 bases not matched to a gene; V was cut back by 1 base and J by 5 bases. The CDR3 is made up of 17 amino acids. The CDR3 sequence is CAISEYGTSGRINEQYF. CDR3 nucleotide sequence: TGTGCCATCAGTGAGTATGGGACTAGCGGGAGAATCAACGAGCAGTACTTC.

The rearrangement uses TRBV7-9 and TRBJ2-1, with D perhaps TRBD1 (6 bases). The CDR3 consists of 14 residues. Germline V gives CDR1 SEHNR, CDR2 FQNEAQ (reference sequence). The V gene lost 1 base and the J gene lost 6 bases, with 10 bases spanning the gap. CDR3 region: CASSLGAQGNEQFF. The CDR3, as DNA: TGTGCCAGCAGCTTAGGGGCACAGGGCAATGAGCAGTTCTTC.

This clonotype has only a few counts. The gene calls are TRBV7-3 and TRBJ2-7; possibly TRBD1 for D (6 bases). Germline V gene lookup returns CDR1 SGHTA and CDR2 FQGTGA. V lost 6 bases to trimming and J lost 4 bases, with 13 bases between them. This CDR3 is built from 13 residues. CDR3 DNA sequence: TGTGCCAGCAGTGGGGGCGCGACGTACGAGCAGTACTTC. As protein: CASSGGATYEQYF.

This clonotype was found many times. The chain couples TRBV29-1 to TRBJ2-5, with D perhaps TRBD1 (5 bases). CDR1 is SQVTM and CDR2 is ANQGSEA in the germline V gene. There are 13 residues in the CDR3. Trimming shortened V by 7 bases and J by 5 bases, and 17 bases separated the two germline ends. In DNA, the CDR3 is TGCAGCGCCAGAGACAGCCCAATGGAGACCCAGTACTTC. Encoded protein: CSARDSPMETQYF.

This rearrangement joins TRBV6-5 to TRBJ2-3; 10 bases agree with TRBD2. The trim removed 2 bases at V and 4 bases at J, leaving 6 bases unmatched. Germline V gives CDR1 MNHEY, CDR2 SVGAGI. CDR3 length: 16 amino acids. CDR3 amino acids: CASSYRLAGVADTQYF. DNA for the CDR3: TGTGCCAGCAGTTACAGGCTAGCGGGAGTTGCAGATACGCAGTATTTT.

This chain uses TRBV20-1 with TRBJ1-6; 8 bases agree with TRBD1. The trim removed 6 bases at V and 10 bases at J, leaving 8 bases unmatched. The CDR3 consists of 13 residues. CDR1 is DFQATT and CDR2 is SNEGSKA in the germline V gene (reference sequence). The CDR3 is CSAQDRAPSPLHF. The CDR3 DNA reads as TGCAGTGCACAGGACAGGGCTCCCTCACCCCTCCACTTT.

This chain's CDR3 is CSVDTGGIYEQYF. Written as DNA, the CDR3 is TGCAGCGTTGACACAGGGGGCATCTACGAGCAGTACTTC. The chain uses TRBV29-1 and TRBJ2-7, with 9 bases lining up with TRBD1. The CDR3 is 13 amino acids. J gave up 3 bases and V 3 bases, and 3 bases lay outside the gene matches. Germline lookup yields CDR1 SQVTM and CDR2 ANQGSEA.